Reported below is one T cell receptor (beta chain). The data derive from a study of OX40 agonist ivuxolimab in advanced cancers. The protocol was immunoSEQ multiplex PCR, while the TCRdb copy is restricted to in-frame clones and leaves out a portion. This table holds about 77,000 clones, less than 95% found once. The CDR3 runs to 12 residues. The germline V gene has CDR1 SNHLY and CDR2 FYNNEI. The V end was cut by 2 bases, the J end by 13 bases, with 9 bases between. This sequence joins TRBV2 and TRBJ1-6; weak D call: TRBD1 (5 bases). The clonotype originates from an adult with an advanced solid tumor such as melanoma, head and neck, liver or kidney cancer. Sample: CD4+ or CD8+ T cells sorted from blood, taken in a trial of the OX40 agonist ivuxolimab. The CDR3 is CASSERGRPLHF. The DNA of the CDR3 is TGTGCCAGCAGTGAAAGGGGCAGGCCCCTCCACTTT.